This TCR beta chain stems from a study of OX40 agonist ivuxolimab in advanced cancers. Method: immunoSEQ multiplex PCR; TCRdb's copy keeps in-frame clones and lacks some. The sample carries over 75,000 clones, 87% recorded once. The source of this sequence is an adult with an advanced solid tumor such as melanoma, head and neck, liver or kidney cancer. Sequencing used CD4+ or CD8+ T cells sorted from blood, obtained in a trial of the OX40 agonist ivuxolimab.

The CDR3 DNA reads as TGTGCCAGCAGTTTATGGAACCCGTCGGAAGGAGAAAAACTGTTTTTT. This encodes CASSLWNPSEGEKLFF. This chain joins TRBV28 and TRBJ1-4; no firm D call. Trimming cost V 0 bases and J 8 bases, with 16 bases left between them. The germline V gene encodes CDR1 MDHEN and CDR2 SYDVKM. The CDR3 is 16 amino acids. Together with reference TRBV28 and TRBJ1-4, the CDR3 gives the full variable domain: DVKVTQSSRYLVKRTGEKVFLECVQDMDHENMFWYRQDPGLGLRLIYFSYDVKMKEKGDIPEGYSVSREKKERFSLILESASTNQTSMYLCASSLWNPSEGEKLFFGSGTQLSVL.